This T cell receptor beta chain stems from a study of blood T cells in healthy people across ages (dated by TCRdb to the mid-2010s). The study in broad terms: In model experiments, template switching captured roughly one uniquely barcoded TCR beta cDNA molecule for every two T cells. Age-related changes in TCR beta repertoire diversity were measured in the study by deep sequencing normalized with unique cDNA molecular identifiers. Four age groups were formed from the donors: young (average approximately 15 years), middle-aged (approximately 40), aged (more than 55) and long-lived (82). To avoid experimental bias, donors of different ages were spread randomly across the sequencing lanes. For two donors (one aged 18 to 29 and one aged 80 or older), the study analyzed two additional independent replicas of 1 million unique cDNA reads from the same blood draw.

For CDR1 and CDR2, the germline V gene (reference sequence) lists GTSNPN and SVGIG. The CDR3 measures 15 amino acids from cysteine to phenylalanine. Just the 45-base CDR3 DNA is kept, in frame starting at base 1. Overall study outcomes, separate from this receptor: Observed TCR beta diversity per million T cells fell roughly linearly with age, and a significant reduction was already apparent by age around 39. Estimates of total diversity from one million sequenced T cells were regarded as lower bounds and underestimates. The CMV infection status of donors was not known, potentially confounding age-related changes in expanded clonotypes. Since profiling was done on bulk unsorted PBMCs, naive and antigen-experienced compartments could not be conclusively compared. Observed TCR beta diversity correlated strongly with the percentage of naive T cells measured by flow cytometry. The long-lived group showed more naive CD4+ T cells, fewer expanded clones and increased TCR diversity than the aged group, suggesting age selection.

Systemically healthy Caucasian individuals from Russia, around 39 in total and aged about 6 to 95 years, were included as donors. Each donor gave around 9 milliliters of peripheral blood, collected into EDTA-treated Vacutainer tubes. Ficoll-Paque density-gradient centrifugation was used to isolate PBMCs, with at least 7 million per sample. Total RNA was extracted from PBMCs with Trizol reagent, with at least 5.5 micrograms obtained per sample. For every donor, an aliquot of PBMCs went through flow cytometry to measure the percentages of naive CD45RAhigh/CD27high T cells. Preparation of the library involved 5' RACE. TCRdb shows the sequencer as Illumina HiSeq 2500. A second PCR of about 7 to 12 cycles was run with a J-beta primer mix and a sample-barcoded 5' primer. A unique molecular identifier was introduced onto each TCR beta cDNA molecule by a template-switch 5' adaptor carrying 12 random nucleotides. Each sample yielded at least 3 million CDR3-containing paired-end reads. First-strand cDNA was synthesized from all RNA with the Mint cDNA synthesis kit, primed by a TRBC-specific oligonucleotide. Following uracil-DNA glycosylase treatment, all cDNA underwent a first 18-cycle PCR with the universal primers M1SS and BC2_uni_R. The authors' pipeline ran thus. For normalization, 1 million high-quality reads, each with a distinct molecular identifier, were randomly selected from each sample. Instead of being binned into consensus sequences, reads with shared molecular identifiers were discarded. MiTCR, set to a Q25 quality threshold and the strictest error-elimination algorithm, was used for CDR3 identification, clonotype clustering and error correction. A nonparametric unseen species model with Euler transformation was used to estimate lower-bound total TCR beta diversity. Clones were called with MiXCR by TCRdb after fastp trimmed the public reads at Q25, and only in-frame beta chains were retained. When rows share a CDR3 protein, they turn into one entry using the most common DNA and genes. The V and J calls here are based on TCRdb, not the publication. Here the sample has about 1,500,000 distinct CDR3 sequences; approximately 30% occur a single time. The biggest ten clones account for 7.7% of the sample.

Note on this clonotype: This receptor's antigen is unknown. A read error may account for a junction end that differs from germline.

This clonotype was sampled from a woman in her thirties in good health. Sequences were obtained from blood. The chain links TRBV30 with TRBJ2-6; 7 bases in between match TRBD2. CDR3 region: CARSRGGAGANVLTF. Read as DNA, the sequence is TGTGCCCGGAGCCGTGGGGGGGCTGGGGCCAACGTCCTGACTTTC.